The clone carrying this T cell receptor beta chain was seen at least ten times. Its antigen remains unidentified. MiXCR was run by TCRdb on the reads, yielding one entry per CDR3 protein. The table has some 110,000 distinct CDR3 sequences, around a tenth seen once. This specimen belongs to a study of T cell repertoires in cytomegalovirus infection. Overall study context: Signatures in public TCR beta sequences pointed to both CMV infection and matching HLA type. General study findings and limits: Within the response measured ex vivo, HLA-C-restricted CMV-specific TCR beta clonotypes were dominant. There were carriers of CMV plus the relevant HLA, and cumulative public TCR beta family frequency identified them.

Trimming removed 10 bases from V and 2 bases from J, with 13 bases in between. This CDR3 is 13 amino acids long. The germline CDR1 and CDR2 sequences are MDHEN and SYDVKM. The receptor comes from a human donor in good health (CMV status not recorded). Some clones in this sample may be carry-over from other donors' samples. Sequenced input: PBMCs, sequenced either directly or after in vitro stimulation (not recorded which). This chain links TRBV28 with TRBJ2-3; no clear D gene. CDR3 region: CATLGPHTDTQYF. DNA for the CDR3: TGTGCCACTCTCGGGCCACACACAGATACGCAGTATTTT.